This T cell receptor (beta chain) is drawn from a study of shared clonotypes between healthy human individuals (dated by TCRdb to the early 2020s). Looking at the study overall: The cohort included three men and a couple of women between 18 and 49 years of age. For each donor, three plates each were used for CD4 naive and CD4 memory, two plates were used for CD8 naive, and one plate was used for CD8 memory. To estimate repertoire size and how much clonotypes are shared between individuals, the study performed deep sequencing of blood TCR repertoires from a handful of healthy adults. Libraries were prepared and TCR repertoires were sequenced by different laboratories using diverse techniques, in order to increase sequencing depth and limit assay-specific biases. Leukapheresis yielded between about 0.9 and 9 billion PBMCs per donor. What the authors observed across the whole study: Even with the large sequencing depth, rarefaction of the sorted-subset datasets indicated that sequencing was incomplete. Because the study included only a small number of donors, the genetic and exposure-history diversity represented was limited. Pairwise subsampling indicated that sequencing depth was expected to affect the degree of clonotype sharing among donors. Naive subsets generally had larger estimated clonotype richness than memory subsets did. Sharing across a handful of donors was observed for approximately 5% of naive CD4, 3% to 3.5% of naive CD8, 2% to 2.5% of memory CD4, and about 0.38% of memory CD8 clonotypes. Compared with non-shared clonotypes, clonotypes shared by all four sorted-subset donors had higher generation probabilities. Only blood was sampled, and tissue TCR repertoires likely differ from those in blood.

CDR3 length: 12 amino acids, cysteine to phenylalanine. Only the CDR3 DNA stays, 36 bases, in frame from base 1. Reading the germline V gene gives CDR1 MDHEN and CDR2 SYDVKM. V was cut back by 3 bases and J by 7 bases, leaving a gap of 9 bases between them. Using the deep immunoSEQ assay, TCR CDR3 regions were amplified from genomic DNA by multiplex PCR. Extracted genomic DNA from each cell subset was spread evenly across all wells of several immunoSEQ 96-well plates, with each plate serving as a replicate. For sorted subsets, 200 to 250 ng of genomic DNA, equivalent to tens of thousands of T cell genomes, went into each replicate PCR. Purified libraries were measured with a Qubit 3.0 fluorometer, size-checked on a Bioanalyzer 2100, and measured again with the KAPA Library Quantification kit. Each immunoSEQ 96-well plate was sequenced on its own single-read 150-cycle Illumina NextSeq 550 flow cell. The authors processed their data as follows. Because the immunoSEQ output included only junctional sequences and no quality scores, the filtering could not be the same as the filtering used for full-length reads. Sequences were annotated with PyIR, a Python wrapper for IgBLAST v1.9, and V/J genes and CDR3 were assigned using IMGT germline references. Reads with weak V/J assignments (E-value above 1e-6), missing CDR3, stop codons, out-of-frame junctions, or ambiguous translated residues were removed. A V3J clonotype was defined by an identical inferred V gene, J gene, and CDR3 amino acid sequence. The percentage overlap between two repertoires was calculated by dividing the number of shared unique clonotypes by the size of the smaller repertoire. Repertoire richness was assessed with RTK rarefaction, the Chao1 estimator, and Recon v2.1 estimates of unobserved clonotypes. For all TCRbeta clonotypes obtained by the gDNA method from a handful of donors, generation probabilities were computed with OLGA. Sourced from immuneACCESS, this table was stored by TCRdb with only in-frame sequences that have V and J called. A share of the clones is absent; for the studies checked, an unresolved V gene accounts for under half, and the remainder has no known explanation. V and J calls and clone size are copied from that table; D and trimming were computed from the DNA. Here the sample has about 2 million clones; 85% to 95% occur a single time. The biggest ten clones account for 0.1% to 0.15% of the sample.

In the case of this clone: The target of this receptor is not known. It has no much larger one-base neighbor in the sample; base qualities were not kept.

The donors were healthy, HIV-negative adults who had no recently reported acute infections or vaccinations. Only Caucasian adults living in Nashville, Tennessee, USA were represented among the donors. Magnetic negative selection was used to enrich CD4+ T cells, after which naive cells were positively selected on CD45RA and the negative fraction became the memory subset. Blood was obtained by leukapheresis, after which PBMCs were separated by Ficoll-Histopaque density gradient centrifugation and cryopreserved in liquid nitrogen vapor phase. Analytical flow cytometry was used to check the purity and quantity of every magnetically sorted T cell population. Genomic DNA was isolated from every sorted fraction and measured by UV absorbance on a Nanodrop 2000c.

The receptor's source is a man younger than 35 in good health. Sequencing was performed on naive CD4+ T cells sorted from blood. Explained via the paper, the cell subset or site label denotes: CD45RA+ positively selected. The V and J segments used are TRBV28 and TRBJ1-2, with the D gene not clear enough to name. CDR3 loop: CASSFPGGGYTF. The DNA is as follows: TGTGCCAGCAGTTTCCCGGGCGGTGGCTACACCTTC.